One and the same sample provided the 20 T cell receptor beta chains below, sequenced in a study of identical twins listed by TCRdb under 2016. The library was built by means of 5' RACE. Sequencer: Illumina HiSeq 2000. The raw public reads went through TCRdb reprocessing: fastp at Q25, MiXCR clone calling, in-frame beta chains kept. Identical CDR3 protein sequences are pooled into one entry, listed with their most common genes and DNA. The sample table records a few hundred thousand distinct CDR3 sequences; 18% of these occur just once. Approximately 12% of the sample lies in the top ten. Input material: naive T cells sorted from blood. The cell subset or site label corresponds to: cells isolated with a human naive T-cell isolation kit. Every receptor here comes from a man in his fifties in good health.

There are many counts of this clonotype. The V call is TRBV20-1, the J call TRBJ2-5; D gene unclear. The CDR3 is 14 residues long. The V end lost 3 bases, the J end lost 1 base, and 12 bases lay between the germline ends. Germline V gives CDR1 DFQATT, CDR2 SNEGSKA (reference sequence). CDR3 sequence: CSASSIYSQETQYF. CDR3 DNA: TGCAGTGCTAGCTCTATATATTCCCAAGAGACCCAGTACTTC.

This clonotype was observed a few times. CDR3 nucleotide sequence: TGTGCCAGCAGCTCCATCCCGGGGGTAGTAAGCACAGATACGCAGTATTTT. Its translation is CASSSIPGVVSTDTQYF. The V and J genes are TRBV5-6 and TRBJ2-3; tentative D call: TRBD2 (6 bases). CDR1 and CDR2 (germline): SGHDT, YYEEEE. The germline V and J ends were trimmed by 3 bases and 0 bases, with 17 bases remaining between them. The CDR3 has 17 residues.

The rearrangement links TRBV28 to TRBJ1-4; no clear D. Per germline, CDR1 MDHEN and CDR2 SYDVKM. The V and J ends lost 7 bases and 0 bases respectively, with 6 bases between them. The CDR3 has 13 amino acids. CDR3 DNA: TGTGCCAGCACCCGTGCAACTAATGAAAAACTGTTTTTT. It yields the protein CASTRATNEKLFF.

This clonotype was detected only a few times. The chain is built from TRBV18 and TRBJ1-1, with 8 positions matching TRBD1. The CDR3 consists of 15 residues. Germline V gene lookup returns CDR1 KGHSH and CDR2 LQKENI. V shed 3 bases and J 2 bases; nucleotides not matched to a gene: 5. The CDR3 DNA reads TGTGCCAGCTCACCGGCTCAGGGGGCCAACACTGAAGCTTTCTTT. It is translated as CASSPAQGANTEAFF. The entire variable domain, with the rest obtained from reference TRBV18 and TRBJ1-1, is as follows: NAGVMQNPRHLVRRRGQEARLRCSPMKGHSHVYWYRQLPEEGLKFMVYLQKENIIDESGMPKERFSAEFPKEGPSILRIQQVVRGDSAAYFCASSPAQGANTEAFFGQGTRLTVV.

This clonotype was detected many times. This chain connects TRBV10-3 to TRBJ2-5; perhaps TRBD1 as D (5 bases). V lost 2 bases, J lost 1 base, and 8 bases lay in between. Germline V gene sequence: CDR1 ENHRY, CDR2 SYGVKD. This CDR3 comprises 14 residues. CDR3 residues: CAISEGQIQETQYF. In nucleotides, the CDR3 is TGTGCCATCAGTGAGGGACAAATCCAAGAGACCCAGTACTTC.

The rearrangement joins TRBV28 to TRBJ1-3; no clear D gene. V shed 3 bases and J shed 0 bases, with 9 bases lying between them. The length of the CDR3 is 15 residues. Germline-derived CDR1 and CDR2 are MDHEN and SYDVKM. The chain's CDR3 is CASSLLVDSGNTIYF. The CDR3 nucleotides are TGTGCCAGCAGTTTGCTGGTAGACTCTGGAAACACCATATATTTT.

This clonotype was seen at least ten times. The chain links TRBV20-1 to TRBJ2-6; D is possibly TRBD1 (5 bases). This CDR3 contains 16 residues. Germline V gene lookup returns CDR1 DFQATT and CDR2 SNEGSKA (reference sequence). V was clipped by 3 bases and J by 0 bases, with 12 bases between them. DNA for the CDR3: TGCAGTGCTAGGTGGACACAGAACTCTGGGGCCAACGTCCTGACTTTC. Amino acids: CSARWTQNSGANVLTF.

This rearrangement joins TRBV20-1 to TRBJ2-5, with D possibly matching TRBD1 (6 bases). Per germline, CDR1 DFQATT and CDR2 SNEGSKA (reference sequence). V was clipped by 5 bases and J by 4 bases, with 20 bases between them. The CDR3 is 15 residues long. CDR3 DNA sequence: TGCAGTGCTGGGGCCCCGACAGGAGAGAGAGAGACCCAGTACTTC. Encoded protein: CSAGAPTGERETQYF.

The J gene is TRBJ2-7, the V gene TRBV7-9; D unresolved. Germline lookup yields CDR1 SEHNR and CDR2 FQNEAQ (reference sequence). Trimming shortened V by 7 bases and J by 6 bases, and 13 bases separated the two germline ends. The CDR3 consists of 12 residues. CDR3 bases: TGTGCCAGCACCCCTGACGCCACCGAGCAGTACTTC. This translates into CASTPDATEQYF.

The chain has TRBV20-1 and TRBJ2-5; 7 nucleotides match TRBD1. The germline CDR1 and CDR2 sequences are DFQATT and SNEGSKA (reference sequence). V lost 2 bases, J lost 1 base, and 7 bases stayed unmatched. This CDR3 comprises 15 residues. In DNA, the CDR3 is TGCAGTGCTAGATCTGCTGGACAGGTCCAAGAGACCCAGTACTTC. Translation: CSARSAGQVQETQYF.

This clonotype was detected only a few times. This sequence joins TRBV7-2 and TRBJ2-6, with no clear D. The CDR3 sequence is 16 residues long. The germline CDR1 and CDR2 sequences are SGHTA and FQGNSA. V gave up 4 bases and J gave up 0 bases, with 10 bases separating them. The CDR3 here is CASSSHIASGANVLTF. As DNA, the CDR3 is TGTGCCAGCAGCTCCCATATAGCCTCTGGGGCCAACGTCCTGACTTTC.

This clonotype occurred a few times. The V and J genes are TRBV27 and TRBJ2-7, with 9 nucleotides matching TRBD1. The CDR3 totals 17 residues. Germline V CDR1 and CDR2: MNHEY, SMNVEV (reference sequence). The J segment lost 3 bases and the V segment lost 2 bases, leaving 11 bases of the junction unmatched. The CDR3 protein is CASSLKAPGQGFYEQYF. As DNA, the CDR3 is TGTGCCAGCAGTTTAAAAGCCCCGGGACAGGGATTCTACGAGCAGTACTTC.

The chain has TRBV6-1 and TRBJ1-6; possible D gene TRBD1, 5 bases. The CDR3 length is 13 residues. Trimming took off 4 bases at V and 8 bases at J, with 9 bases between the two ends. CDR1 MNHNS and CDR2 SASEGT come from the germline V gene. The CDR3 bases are TGTGCCAGCAGTGCCGACAGCGATTCACCCCTCCACTTT. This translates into CASSADSDSPLHF.

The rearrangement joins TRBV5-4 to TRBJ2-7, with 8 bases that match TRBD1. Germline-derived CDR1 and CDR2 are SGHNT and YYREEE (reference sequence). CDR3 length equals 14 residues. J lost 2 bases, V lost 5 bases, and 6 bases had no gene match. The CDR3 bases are TGTGCCAGCAGATTCGGACAGGGCCCCTACGAGCAGTACTTC. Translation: CASRFGQGPYEQYF.

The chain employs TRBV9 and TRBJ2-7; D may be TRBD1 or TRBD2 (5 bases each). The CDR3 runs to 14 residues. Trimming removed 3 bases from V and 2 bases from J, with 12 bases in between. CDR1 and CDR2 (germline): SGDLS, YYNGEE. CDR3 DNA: TGTGCCAGCAGCGACCGGGACGGACCCTACGAGCAGTACTTC. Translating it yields CASSDRDGPYEQYF.

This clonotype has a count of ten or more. The CDR3 spells CSARTGLTGELFF. In nucleotides, the CDR3 is TGCAGTGCCCGGACAGGGTTGACCGGGGAGCTGTTTTTT. V usage is TRBV20-1 and J usage is TRBJ2-2, with 8 bases aligning to TRBD1. The CDR3 has 13 residues. Germline loops: CDR1 DFQATT, CDR2 SNEGSKA (reference sequence). The junction had 5 bases not matched to a gene; V was cut back by 6 bases and J by 5 bases.

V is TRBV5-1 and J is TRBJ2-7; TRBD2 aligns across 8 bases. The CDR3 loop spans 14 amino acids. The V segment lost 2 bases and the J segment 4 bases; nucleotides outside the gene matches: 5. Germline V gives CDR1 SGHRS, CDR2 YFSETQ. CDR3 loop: CASSFTSGGYEQYF. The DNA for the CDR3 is TGCGCCAGCAGCTTTACCAGCGGGGGTTACGAGCAGTACTTC.

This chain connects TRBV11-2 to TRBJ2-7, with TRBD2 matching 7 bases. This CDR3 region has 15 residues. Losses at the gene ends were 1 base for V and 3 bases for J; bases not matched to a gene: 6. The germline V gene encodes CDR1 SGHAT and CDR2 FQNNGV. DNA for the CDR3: TGTGCCAGCAGCTTAGGAACTAGCGTATTCTACGAGCAGTACTTC. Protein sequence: CASSLGTSVFYEQYF.

The CDR3 DNA reads TGCGCCAGCAGCCCGGGACATAGCAGCACAGATACGCAGTATTTT. Translation gives CASSPGHSSTDTQYF. The chain combines TRBV4-3 with TRBJ2-3; tentatively, D is TRBD1 (6 bases). Germline lookup yields CDR1 LGHNA and CDR2 YSLEER. This CDR3 has 15 amino acids. V was cut by 4 bases and J by 0 bases, with 11 bases left in between.

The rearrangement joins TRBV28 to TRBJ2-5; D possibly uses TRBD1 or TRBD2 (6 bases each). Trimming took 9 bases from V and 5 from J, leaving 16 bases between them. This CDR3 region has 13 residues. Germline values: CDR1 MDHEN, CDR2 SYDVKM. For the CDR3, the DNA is TGTGCCAGTGGTTCCCAGGGGAGGGAGACCCAGTACTTC. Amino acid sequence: CASGSQGRETQYF.